A single sample gave rise to the 24 T cell receptor beta chains below, sequenced in a study of blood T cell repertoires in COVID-19. Clones were sequenced by immunoSEQ multiplex PCR, and TCRdb holds only the in-frame ones, with some missing. This table holds about 300,000 clones, around nine tenths found once. The sequencing input was peripheral blood. The receptors here all came from a woman aged 25 to 39 with COVID-19, enrolled during active disease.

The J gene is TRBJ1-2, the V gene TRBV5-1; 8 nucleotides line up with TRBD1. Germline assignment: CDR1 SGHRS and CDR2 YFSETQ. V lost 4 bases to trimming and J lost 8 bases; unmatched junction nucleotides: 4. The CDR3 runs to 12 residues. Here the CDR3 reads CASSQQGAGYTF. CDR3 nucleotides: TGCGCCAGCAGCCAGCAGGGGGCAGGCTACACCTTC.

V gene TRBV4-3 combines with J gene TRBJ2-4; 8 bases align to TRBD1. This CDR3 contains 14 residues. With 8 bases clipped from V and 2 bases from J, the junction kept 5 bases outside the gene matches. CDR1 and CDR2 (germline): LGHNA, YSLEER. CDR3: CASSQGASKNIQYF. DNA for the CDR3: TGCGCCAGCTCCCAGGGGGCCTCCAAAAACATTCAGTACTTC.

The chain joins TRBV4-2 to TRBJ2-2; D call uncertain. The CDR3 loop spans 15 amino acids. V dropped 5 bases and J dropped 2 bases, with 12 bases sitting between them. From germline, CDR1 is LGHNA and CDR2 YNFKEQ. This CDR3 reads CASSESTGNTGELFF. CDR3 bases: TGTGCCAGCAGCGAATCAACTGGTAACACCGGGGAGCTGTTTTTT.

V gene TRBV10-1 combines with J gene TRBJ1-1; no firm D call. This CDR3 is built from 14 residues. The germline V gene has CDR1 WNHNN and CDR2 SYGVQD (reference sequence). The V and J ends lost 0 bases and 4 bases respectively, with 9 bases between them. CDR3 region: CASSESVTGTEAFF. The CDR3 coding sequence is TGCGCCAGCAGTGAGTCGGTAACGGGCACTGAAGCTTTCTTT.

This rearrangement joins TRBV29-1 to TRBJ1-1, with 7 bases lining up with TRBD1. Germline V CDR1 and CDR2: SQVTM, ANQGSEA. The CDR3 is made up of 14 amino acids. J was trimmed by 4 bases and V by 0 bases; bases with no gene match: 5. The CDR3 region is CSVEERGLSTEAFF. The CDR3 coding sequence is TGCAGCGTTGAAGAGAGGGGGCTTAGCACTGAAGCTTTCTTT.

The V and J genes are TRBV2 and TRBJ1-1, with D possibly TRBD1 on 6 matching bases. The CDR3 totals 11 residues. Trimming took off 8 bases at V and 7 bases at J, with 11 bases between the two ends. Germline CDR1 SNHLY, CDR2 FYNNEI. The CDR3 DNA reads as TGTGCCAGCGGCCAGGGGTATGAAGCTTTCTTT. Translating it yields CASGQGYEAFF.

The V gene is TRBV11-2, the J gene TRBJ2-2, with TRBD2 as a possible D gene (5 bases). With 5 bases removed from V and 6 bases from J, the gap between germline ends came to 10 bases. The V gene's germline CDR1 is SGHAT and CDR2 FQNNGV. This CDR3 comprises 13 residues. The CDR3 sequence is CASSQSGSGELFF. CDR3 nucleotide sequence: TGTGCCAGCAGCCAGTCGGGGTCCGGGGAGCTGTTTTTT.

The CDR3 loop is CASTRSGTGDEKLFF. In DNA, the CDR3 is TGTGCCAGCACCAGGTCCGGGACAGGGGATGAAAAACTGTTTTTT. The rearrangement joins TRBV11-2 to TRBJ1-4, with 10 nucleotides matching TRBD1. Trimming took 7 bases from V and 6 from J; bases not matched to a gene: 8. Germline V gene sequence: CDR1 SGHAT, CDR2 FQNNGV. The CDR3 extends over 15 amino acids.

This clone was seen only once. The chain is built from TRBV6-5 and TRBJ2-1; TRBD2 might be the D (5 bases). The CDR3 loop spans 12 amino acids. Germline CDR1 MNHEY, CDR2 SVGAGI. Between the trimmed V and J ends, which lost 5 bases and 6 bases, there was a span of 8 bases. CDR3 residues: CASSKTSNEQFF. The CDR3 DNA sequence: TGTGCCAGCAGTAAAACTAGCAATGAGCAGTTCTTC.

This sequence joins TRBV7-2 and TRBJ2-7; 8 nucleotides agree with TRBD2. CDR3 length: 15 amino acids. CDR1 and CDR2 from the germline V gene are SGHTA and FQGNSA. V lost 7 bases to trimming and J lost 5 bases; unmatched junction nucleotides: 13. The CDR3 DNA reads TGTGCCAGCACCACCGTCGGGACTAGGGCGGACGAGCAGTACTTC. Its protein product is CASTTVGTRADEQYF.

The gene calls are TRBV5-6 and TRBJ2-2, with TRBD2 as a possible D gene (7 bases). V lost 4 bases and J lost 1, with 14 bases in between. Germline V lookup: CDR1 SGHDT, CDR2 YYEEEE. The CDR3 has 16 residues. The CDR3 DNA reads TGTGCCAGCAGCAGGGGGGGCTTTATGAACACCGGGGAGCTGTTTTTT. Translated: CASSRGGFMNTGELFF.

The chain combines TRBV6-1 with TRBJ1-1; 11 nucleotides line up with TRBD1. CDR1 is MNHNS, CDR2 SASEGT, per germline. J was trimmed by 5 bases and V by 2 bases; bases with no gene match: 4. CDR3 size: 15 residues. This CDR3 reads CASSETGQGGTEAFF. CDR3 DNA: TGTGCCAGCAGTGAAACGGGACAGGGGGGGACTGAAGCTTTCTTT.

J is TRBJ2-1 and V is TRBV7-2, with 8 bases identical to TRBD1. CDR1 is SGHTA, CDR2 FQGNSA, per germline. V was pared by 5 bases and J by 6 bases, with 9 bases of the junction left unmatched. This CDR3 is 15 amino acids long. The CDR3 DNA sequence: TGTGCCAGCAGCCCCAGGACAGGGTTACCCAATGAGCAGTTCTTC. Its translation is CASSPRTGLPNEQFF.

V is TRBV19 and J is TRBJ2-7, with TRBD1 identical over 9 bases. Germline lookup yields CDR1 LNHDA and CDR2 SQIVND (reference sequence). The ends lost 5 bases at V and 2 bases at J; junction bases unmatched: 7. The CDR3 has 15 residues. The CDR3 DNA reads as TGTGCCAGTAGTCCCGGGACAGGGATCCCCTACGAGCAGTACTTC. This encodes CASSPGTGIPYEQYF.

The J gene is TRBJ2-5, the V gene TRBV6-6; TRBD2 matches 11 bases. The CDR3 has 16 amino acids. J was trimmed by 3 bases and V by 4 bases; bases with no gene match: 7. Germline CDR1 is MNHNY and CDR2 is SVGAGI (reference sequence). CDR3 residues: CASSLAGGLLKETQYF. The CDR3 DNA reads TGTGCCAGCAGTTTAGCGGGAGGGTTGCTAAAAGAGACCCAGTACTTC.

The V call is TRBV5-1, the J call TRBJ1-5; 11 bases line up with TRBD1. Germline CDR1 and CDR2: SGHRS and YFSETQ. This CDR3 comprises 15 residues. The J segment lost 5 bases and the V segment lost 2 bases, leaving 3 bases of the junction unmatched. The CDR3 protein is CASSFGTGGDQPQHF. The CDR3 bases are TGCGCCAGCAGCTTTGGGACAGGGGGGGATCAGCCCCAGCATTTT.

Regarding this clone: The identical CDR3 is also encoded by other nucleotide sequences in the sample. The chain recombines TRBV4-1 with TRBJ1-5, with no clear D. The V gene lost 3 bases and the J gene lost 1 base, with 10 bases spanning the gap. Germline V gives CDR1 MGHRA, CDR2 YSYEKL. This CDR3 contains 15 residues. CDR3 DNA sequence: TGCGCCAGCAGCCAGGTCCCCGGGAGCAATCAGCCCCAGCATTTT. Translated: CASSQVPGSNQPQHF.

The gene calls are TRBV5-4 and TRBJ2-2; perhaps TRBD2 as D (6 bases). CDR1 is SGHNT and CDR2 is YYREEE in the germline V gene (reference sequence). The CDR3 loop spans 14 amino acids. Trimming took off 4 bases at V and 7 bases at J, with 14 bases between the two ends. Written as DNA, the CDR3 is TGTGCCAGCAGCAACGGGCGGGAAGGCGGGGAGCTGTTTTTT. Protein: CASSNGREGGELFF.

The chain is built from TRBV29-1 and TRBJ2-1; a possible D gene is TRBD2 (6 bases). V was cut by 4 bases and J by 6 bases, with 10 bases left in between. Germline V gene sequence: CDR1 SQVTM, CDR2 ANQGSEA. This CDR3 has 12 amino acids. The CDR3 region is CSVVLGGNEQFF. Written as DNA, the CDR3 is TGCAGCGTTGTACTCGGGGGCAATGAGCAGTTCTTC.

The chain recombines TRBV20-1 with TRBJ2-1; no definite D call. This CDR3 comprises 13 residues. Trimming stripped 3 bases from V and 9 bases from J, with 15 bases between. CDR1 is DFQATT and CDR2 is SNEGSKA in the germline V gene (reference sequence). Here the CDR3 DNA reads TGCAGTGCTAGTCAACCCTCTATCGTTGAGCAGTTCTTC. Translating gives CSASQPSIVEQFF.

In its sample, this clone was seen a few times. The chain couples TRBV9 to TRBJ1-4; TRBD1 matches at 7 bases. CDR1 is SGDLS, CDR2 YYNGEE, per germline. This CDR3 has 17 amino acids. The ends lost 3 bases at V and 4 bases at J; junction bases unmatched: 12. The CDR3 DNA is TGTGCCAGCAGCGGAACGGGACAGCATTACTTTAATGAAAAACTGTTTTTT. This gives the protein CASSGTGQHYFNEKLFF. The whole variable domain, remainder taken from reference TRBV9 and TRBJ1-4, is DSGVTQTPKHLITATGQRVTLRCSPRSGDLSVYWYQQSLDQGLQFLIQYYNGEERAKGNILERFSAQQFPDLHSELNLSSLELGDSALYFCASSGTGQHYFNEKLFFGSGTQLSVL.

V gene TRBV3-1 (or the pseudogene TRBV3-2) combines with J gene TRBJ1-4; 9 nucleotides agree with TRBD1. Germline V lookup: CDR1 LGHDT, CDR2 YNNKEL (reference sequence). CDR3 size: 14 residues. The junction had 3 bases not matched to a gene; V was cut back by 3 bases and J by 7 bases. In DNA form, the CDR3 reads TGTGCCAGCAGCCATGAGGGACAGGGTGAAAAACTGTTTTTT. This codes for CASSHEGQGEKLFF.

With regard to this clone: The same CDR3 can be traced to other DNA sequences in this sample. This chain connects TRBV6-5 to TRBJ2-2, with 7 positions matching TRBD1. CDR1 and CDR2 (germline): MNHEY, SVGAGI. V lost 5 bases to trimming and J lost 6 bases; unmatched junction nucleotides: 3. This CDR3 region has 13 residues. The CDR3 sequence: CASSRQGPGELFF. The CDR3 DNA is TGTGCCAGCAGTAGACAGGGACCCGGGGAGCTGTTTTTT.

V gene TRBV6-6 combines with J gene TRBJ2-7, with 7 bases aligning to TRBD1. Germline assignment: CDR1 MNHNY and CDR2 SVGAGI (reference sequence). Trimming removed 4 bases from V and 3 bases from J; junction bases left unmatched: 3. This CDR3 is built from 13 residues. CDR3 protein: CASSLRQGYEQYF. CDR3 bases: TGTGCCAGCAGTTTAAGACAGGGCTACGAGCAGTACTTC.